Below, 3 T cell receptor beta chains from the same sample are listed, as sequenced in a study of T cell responses to AZD1222 COVID-19 vaccine. Repertoires were generated with immunoSEQ multiplex PCR, while TCRdb's copy carries only in-frame clones and drops some. The sample has approximately 110,000 clones, about 88% seen once. The sample here was peripheral blood, taken on day 0 of AZD1222 vaccination. The source of these receptors is an adult in good health.

V gene TRBV5-1 combines with J gene TRBJ2-7; 9 bases fit TRBD1. The V gene end was trimmed by 1 base and the J gene end by 2 bases; junction bases not matched to a gene: 7. The CDR3 is 16 amino acids. Per the germline V gene, CDR1 is SGHRS and CDR2 is YFSETQ. CDR3 bases: TGCGCCAGCAGCTTGACCGGGACAGGGTACCCCTACGAGCAGTACTTC. Protein: CASSLTGTGYPYEQYF.

The chain employs TRBV24-1 and TRBJ1-2, with 9 nucleotides matching TRBD1. The CDR3 loop spans 16 amino acids. Looked up from germline, CDR1 is KGHDR and CDR2 is SFDVKD. J gave up 8 bases and V 4 bases, and 13 bases lay outside the gene matches. The CDR3 DNA sequence: TGTGCCACCAGTGACAATGACAGGGGGGGTCTACAGGGCTACACCTTC. Translating gives CATSDNDRGGLQGYTF.

J is TRBJ2-7 and V is TRBV10-3, with 9 bases that match TRBD1. The CDR3 consists of 14 residues. From germline, CDR1 is ENHRY and CDR2 SYGVKD. V dropped 8 bases and J dropped 3; count of bases not matched to a gene: 8. The CDR3 region has the DNA TGTGCCATCCGCCGGGACAGGGTTAACTACGAGCAGTACTTC. Translating it yields CAIRRDRVNYEQYF.